Shown below are 19 T cell receptor beta chains from a single sample sequenced in a study. TCRdb itself ran the RT-PCR reads through MiXCR, one entry per CDR3 protein. Of hundreds of thousands of distinct CDR3 sequences listed, approximately 15% are singletons. The sequencing sample was made of memory CD4+ T cells from blood. These receptors were collected from a female donor in good health, serving as a healthy control.

The genes are TRBV7-2 and TRBJ1-1; D is unresolved. The ends were cut back, 3 bases at V and 1 base at J, with 6 bases in the middle. There are 13 residues in the CDR3. Germline CDR1 is SGHTA and CDR2 is FQGNSA. The CDR3 DNA is TGTGCCAGCAGCTTTGTGGAGAACACTGAAGCTTTCTTT. This encodes CASSFVENTEAFF. Combining the CDR3 with reference TRBV7-2 and TRBJ1-1 gives the whole variable domain GAGVSQSPSNKVTEKGKDVELRCDPISGHTALYWYRQSLGQGLEFLIYFQGNSAPDKSGLPSDRFSAERTGGSVSTLTIQRTQQEDSAVYLCASSFVENTEAFFGQGTRLTVV.

This clonotype was seen ten or more times. The V gene is TRBV28, the J gene TRBJ2-7; the match to TRBD2 covers 10 bases. Trimming cost V 6 bases and J 4 bases; bases outside gene matches: 9. This CDR3 is 15 amino acids long. Germline V gene lookup returns CDR1 MDHEN and CDR2 SYDVKM. The CDR3 sequence is CASRDSGLADYEQYF. CDR3 nucleotides: TGTGCCAGCAGGGACTCCGGACTAGCGGATTACGAGCAGTACTTC.

This chain links TRBV28 with TRBJ2-7; D gene uncertain. This CDR3 is 15 amino acids long. V was pared by 6 bases and J by 2 bases, with 17 bases between. From germline, CDR1 is MDHEN and CDR2 SYDVKM. CDR3 sequence: CASSLPRRGAYEQYF. The CDR3 nucleotides are TGTGCCAGCAGCCTACCGCGGCGTGGCGCCTACGAGCAGTACTTC.

The table lists this clonotype with many counts. The rearrangement links TRBV29-1 to TRBJ2-5, with 10 bases identical to TRBD2. V dropped 6 bases and J dropped 4; count of bases not matched to a gene: 5. The CDR3 spans 13 residues. Germline V gene sequence: CDR1 SQVTM, CDR2 ANQGSEA. The CDR3 protein is CSVGSGRAETQYF. The CDR3 DNA follows: TGCAGCGTCGGGAGCGGGAGGGCAGAGACCCAGTACTTC.

In this sample, this clonotype turned up a few times. The rearrangement uses TRBV5-1 and TRBJ1-3; 9 nucleotides agree with TRBD1. The J segment lost 2 bases and the V segment lost 4 bases, leaving 7 bases of the junction unmatched. The CDR3 extends over 16 amino acids. Germline loops: CDR1 SGHRS, CDR2 YFSETQ. CDR3 sequence: CASSTGGTGTGNTIYF. Written as DNA, the CDR3 is TGCGCCAGCAGCACGGGTGGGACAGGGACTGGAAACACCATATATTTT.

The chain recombines TRBV11-1 with TRBJ1-1; D ambiguous. In germline, CDR1 is SGHAT, CDR2 FQDESV (reference sequence). Trimming stripped 3 bases from V and 3 bases from J, with 11 bases between. The CDR3 totals 14 residues. Written as DNA, the CDR3 is TGTGCCAGCAGCTTGGAACCCGGGGACACTGAAGCTTTCTTT. It specifies CASSLEPGDTEAFF.

There are a few counts of this clonotype. The J gene is TRBJ2-7, the V gene TRBV3-1; a possible D gene is TRBD2 (6 bases). CDR3 length: 14 amino acids. The germline V and J ends were trimmed by 5 bases and 2 bases, with 13 bases remaining between them. Germline CDR1 LGHDT, CDR2 YNNKEL (reference sequence). The CDR3 protein is CASSEGRQAYEQYF. The CDR3 DNA follows: TGTGCCAGCAGCGAAGGGAGGCAGGCCTACGAGCAGTACTTC.

The table lists this clonotype with many counts. This chain links TRBV5-1 with TRBJ1-3; D remains unclear. V was shortened by 4 bases and J by 3 bases, with 8 bases between the two germline ends. Looked up from germline, CDR1 is SGHRS and CDR2 is YFSETQ. CDR3 length: 13 amino acids. The CDR3 DNA sequence: TGCGCCAGCAGCAGGGAGGATGGAAACACCATATATTTT. Translated: CASSREDGNTIYF.

About this clonotype: This may come from a read error, since a much larger clone is one base off. The rearrangement uses TRBV6-5 and TRBJ2-3, with D perhaps TRBD2 (6 bases). CDR1 is MNHEY and CDR2 is SVGAGI in the germline V gene. The V end was cut by 6 bases, the J end by 1 base, with 8 bases between. The CDR3 is made up of 13 amino acids. The DNA of the CDR3 is TGTGCCAGCAGGTCTAGCGGCACAGATACGCAGTATTTT. Amino acid sequence: CASRSSGTDTQYF.

The chain carries TRBV29-1 and TRBJ2-1, with a possible D match to TRBD1 (6 bases). The length of the CDR3 is 14 residues. The ends were cut back, 4 bases at V and 7 bases at J, with 17 bases in the middle. CDR1 SQVTM and CDR2 ANQGSEA come from the germline V gene. The CDR3 loop reads CSVGWQGSLNEQFF. CDR3 coding DNA: TGCAGCGTTGGATGGCAGGGGAGTTTAAATGAGCAGTTCTTC.

This rearrangement joins TRBV6-2 or TRBV6-3 to TRBJ2-1, with D perhaps matching TRBD2 (7 bases). Germline assignment: CDR1 MNHEY and CDR2 SVGEGT. The CDR3 loop spans 15 amino acids. V lost 6 bases, J lost 8 bases, and 20 bases lay in between. The CDR3 spells CASRPGRPGGDEQFF. The DNA of the CDR3 is TGTGCCAGCAGACCCGGACGTCCGGGGGGCGATGAGCAGTTCTTC.

The chain links TRBV5-1 to TRBJ1-6, with 8 nucleotides matching TRBD1. Germline V gene sequence: CDR1 SGHRS, CDR2 YFSETQ. J lost 8 bases, V lost 2 bases, and 3 bases had no gene match. This CDR3 comprises 14 residues. This chain's CDR3 is CASSFWGQDSPLHF. CDR3 DNA sequence: TGCGCCAGCAGCTTCTGGGGACAGGATTCACCCCTCCACTTT. The variable domain in full, completed from reference TRBV5-1 and TRBJ1-6, reads KAGVTQTPRYLIKTRGQQVTLSCSPISGHRSVSWYQQTPGQGLQFLFEYFSETQRNKGNFPGRFSGRQFSNSRSEMNVSTLELGDSALYLCASSFWGQDSPLHFGNGTRLTVT.

There are many counts of this clonotype. The gene calls are TRBV28 and TRBJ2-2, with 8 bases fitting TRBD1. This CDR3 contains 15 residues. Germline values: CDR1 MDHEN, CDR2 SYDVKM. V shed 6 bases and J 4 bases; nucleotides not matched to a gene: 7. CDR3 loop: CASSSGGLGTGELFF. CDR3 bases: TGTGCCAGCAGCTCAGGGGGCCTCGGCACCGGGGAGCTGTTTTTT.

This clonotype was picked up a small number of times. This rearrangement joins TRBV7-2 to TRBJ2-2, with 7 bases lining up with TRBD1. The CDR3 sequence is 15 residues long. Germline V gene data show CDR1 as SGHTA and CDR2 as FQGNSA. Trimming cost V 5 bases and J 4 bases; bases outside gene matches: 7. In DNA, the CDR3 is TGTGCCAGCAGCACACAGACAGGGTCCACCGGGGAGCTGTTTTTT. It specifies CASSTQTGSTGELFF.

This clonotype was observed a few times. The chain recombines TRBV6-5 with TRBJ1-2; tentative D call: TRBD1 (6 bases). Germline V gene data show CDR1 as MNHEY and CDR2 as SVGAGI. CDR3 size: 16 residues. With 0 bases removed from V and 3 bases from J, the gap between germline ends came to 14 bases. CDR3 nucleotides: TGTGCCAGCAGTTACTCTAGTGGGGGGGCGTACTATGGCTACACCTTC. Protein product: CASSYSSGGAYYGYTF.

The chain employs TRBV9 and TRBJ2-3; TRBD2 might be the D (7 bases). Germline CDR1 SGDLS, CDR2 YYNGEE. V was trimmed by 1 base and J by 6 bases, leaving 18 bases between them. This CDR3 is built from 16 residues. This CDR3 reads CASSVSGGSQGDTQYF. CDR3 sequence (DNA): TGTGCCAGCAGCGTATCTGGCGGGAGTCAGGGGGATACGCAGTATTTT.

As regards this clonotype: Just one base apart from a much larger clone, this may be a read error. The J gene is TRBJ2-7, the V gene TRBV20-1; TRBD2 aligns across 11 bases. The CDR3 has 15 residues. The germline V gene encodes CDR1 DFQATT and CDR2 SNEGSKA (reference sequence). After removal of 4 bases from V and 4 bases from J, the junction contained 9 bases not matched to a gene. In DNA form, the CDR3 reads TGCAGTGCTAAGCCCCGGGCTAGCGGGGGGTACGAGCAGTACTTC. Translated: CSAKPRASGGYEQYF.

This chain uses TRBV5-1 with TRBJ2-1, with a weak D call TRBD2 (6 bases). CDR1 SGHRS and CDR2 YFSETQ come from the germline V gene. The V and J ends lost 4 bases and 7 bases respectively, with 18 bases between them. The CDR3 runs to 15 residues. DNA for the CDR3: TGCGCCAGCAGCCCCGGACTACCATCTTTAAATGAGCAGTTCTTC. This gives the protein CASSPGLPSLNEQFF.

J is TRBJ2-4 and V is TRBV20-1, with D perhaps being TRBD1 or TRBD2 (6 bases each). From germline, CDR1 is DFQATT and CDR2 SNEGSKA (reference sequence). The V end was cut by 6 bases, the J end by 9 bases, with 18 bases between. There are 13 residues in the CDR3. The CDR3 loop is CSAADSGGGIQYF. CDR3 in DNA: TGCAGTGCCGCCGACAGCGGAGGGGGCATTCAGTACTTC.